Listed here are 5 T cell receptor beta chains from one sample, sequenced in a study of vaccination effects on CD4 cells after COVID-19. Produced via immunoSEQ multiplex PCR; TCRdb's table is partial and in-frame only. This table holds about 71,000 clones, approximately 70% found once. Sequencing in the ViraFEST assay came after antigen-specific CD4+ T cells had been expanded with viral peptide pools, which were used to stimulate PBMC. CD4+ T cell isolation took place after 10 days of culture. Vaccine recipients had no previous SARS-CoV-2 infection; their nucleocapsid antibodies were negative. Which antigens these TCRs recognize remains unknown. The source material was CD4+ T cells from PBMCs cultured with HCoV-OC43 spike peptides, sampled before COVID-19 vaccination. Noted subset: HCoV-OC43 spike overlapping peptide pool stimulation. The receptors here all came from a human donor who received a COVID-19 vaccine.

The chain carries TRBV15 and TRBJ2-4; 9 nucleotides match TRBD2. The germline gives CDR1 LNHNV, CDR2 YYDKDF (reference sequence). The J segment lost 6 bases and the V segment lost 0 bases, leaving 9 bases of the junction unmatched. This CDR3 contains 17 residues. CDR3 nucleotide sequence: TGTGCCACCAGCAGAGATGTGGCGGGGGGGCTTGGAAACATTCAGTACTTC. Translating gives CATSRDVAGGLGNIQYF.

The chain employs TRBV5-6 and TRBJ1-4, with D hard to call. The CDR3 sequence is 15 residues long. CDR1 and CDR2 (germline): SGHDT, YYEEEE. V was shortened by 6 bases and J by 0 bases, with 12 bases between the two germline ends. The CDR3 nucleotides are TGTGCCAGCAAACCTCTCTATGCAACTAATGAAAAACTGTTTTTT. Amino acid sequence: CASKPLYATNEKLFF. Filled out from reference TRBV5-6 and TRBJ1-4, the complete variable domain reads DAGVTQSPTHLIKTRGQQVTLRCSPKSGHDTVSWYQQALGQGPQFIFQYYEEEERQRGNFPDRFSGHQFPNYSSELNVNALLLGDSALYLCASKPLYATNEKLFFGSGTQLSVL.

This clone appeared a single time. The rearrangement links TRBV6-5 to TRBJ2-2, with D possibly TRBD2 on 5 matching bases. Germline CDR1 reads MNHEY; CDR2 reads SVGAGI. The CDR3 spans 14 residues. V gave up 6 bases and J gave up 3 bases, with 11 bases separating them. This CDR3 reads CASRRTAYTGELFF. The CDR3 DNA is TGTGCCAGCAGACGGACTGCCTACACCGGGGAGCTGTTTTTT.

The CDR3: CASSYGGGGYTF. CDR3 bases: TGTGCCAGCAGTTACGGGGGAGGAGGCTACACCTTC. This rearrangement joins TRBV6-5 to TRBJ1-2; a possible D gene is TRBD1 (5 bases). Looked up from germline, CDR1 is MNHEY and CDR2 is SVGAGI. Trimming took off 2 bases at V and 8 bases at J, with 9 bases between the two ends. The CDR3 has 12 amino acids.

This clone was observed a few times. The chain employs TRBV5-1 and TRBJ1-2, with a possible D match to TRBD1 (6 bases). V shed 1 base and J shed 6 bases, with 13 bases lying between them. The CDR3 has 14 amino acids. Germline assignment: CDR1 SGHRS and CDR2 YFSETQ. CDR3 in amino acids: CASSLRGGPDGYTF. The CDR3 DNA sequence: TGCGCCAGCAGCTTGCGTGGGGGGCCCGATGGCTACACCTTC.